The 27 T cell receptor beta chains below come from one sample, sequenced in a study of blood T cell repertoires in COVID-19. The table came from immunoSEQ multiplex PCR; TCRdb's copy has only in-frame clones and leaves some out. Here the sample spans approximately 260,000 clones, over 85% being singletons. The sample comprised PBMCs or T cells enriched from blood (not recorded which). These receptors were collected from a woman aged 55-69 years who had recovered from COVID-19.

The rearrangement uses TRBV19 and TRBJ1-5; a weak D match, TRBD1 (5 bases). V was clipped by 4 bases and J by 4 bases, with 29 bases between them. Germline lookup yields CDR1 LNHDA and CDR2 SQIVND (reference sequence). CDR3 length: 20 amino acids. DNA of the CDR3: TGTGCCAGTAGTACACGAGCCACTTACCCCGCGGCAGGGTCTAATCAGCCCCAGCATTTT. It is translated as CASSTRATYPAAGSNQPQHF.

The chain uses TRBV28 and TRBJ2-3, with 15 positions matching TRBD2. The CDR3 loop spans 17 amino acids. Per germline, CDR1 MDHEN and CDR2 SYDVKM. Trimming took 6 bases from V and 7 from J; bases not matched to a gene: 11. CDR3 region: CASSQQGLAGGWHTQYF. As DNA, the CDR3 is TGTGCCAGCAGCCAACAGGGACTAGCGGGAGGCTGGCATACGCAGTATTTT.

V is TRBV27 and J is TRBJ1-1; D is unclear. The CDR3 is 12 residues long. Germline V gene lookup returns CDR1 MNHEY and CDR2 SMNVEV (reference sequence). Deletions cut 2 bases from V and 7 bases from J, with 8 bases between. The CDR3 region is CASSLPGNEAFF. The CDR3 coding sequence is TGTGCCAGCAGTTTACCCGGGAATGAAGCTTTCTTT.

The chain links TRBV11-2 to TRBJ2-1; tentative D call: TRBD2 (6 bases). The CDR3 sequence is 14 residues long. Germline V gene sequence: CDR1 SGHAT, CDR2 FQNNGV. Trimming removed 3 bases from V and 5 bases from J, with 11 bases in between. In DNA form, the CDR3 reads TGTGCCAGCAGCTTGCGGCGGGGAGACAATGAGCAGTTCTTC. This gives the protein CASSLRRGDNEQFF.

Comments on this clone: A junction end diverges from the germline sequence, so it may reflect a read error. V gene TRBV5-1 combines with J gene TRBJ1-5; D is uncertain. The germline V gene has CDR1 SGHRS and CDR2 YFSETQ. CDR3 size: 15 residues. The CDR3 spells CASRLGGNENQPQHF. CDR3 nucleotide sequence: TGCGCCAGCCGCTTGGGAGGGAATGAGAATCAGCCCCAGCATTTT.

The chain carries TRBV5-8 and TRBJ1-4; D gene unclear. Deletions cut 3 bases from V and 0 bases from J, with 9 bases between. CDR1 is SGHTS, CDR2 YDEGEE, per germline. CDR3 length: 15 residues. In DNA form, the CDR3 reads TGTGCCAGCAGCTCCGGGAAGACAACTAATGAAAAACTGTTTTTT. Its protein product is CASSSGKTTNEKLFF.

The J gene is TRBJ2-7, the V gene TRBV15; TRBD2 aligns across 8 bases. The germline CDR1 and CDR2 sequences are LNHNV and YYDKDF (reference sequence). This CDR3 has 15 residues. V lost 0 bases and J lost 6; bases outside the gene matches: 7. Here the CDR3 reads CATSRDYLAGAEQYF. The CDR3 DNA reads TGTGCCACCAGCAGAGATTACCTAGCGGGTGCCGAGCAGTACTTC.

V usage is TRBV5-1 and J usage is TRBJ1-1; a weak D match, TRBD1 (6 bases). The CDR3 runs 16 residues. The germline CDR1 and CDR2 sequences are SGHRS and YFSETQ. Trimming took off 0 bases at V and 1 base at J, with 13 bases between the two ends. The CDR3 here is CASSLAPPGQNTEAFF. The CDR3 DNA sequence: TGCGCCAGCAGCTTGGCCCCTCCGGGACAGAACACTGAAGCTTTCTTT. Complete variable domain (other parts from reference TRBV5-1 and TRBJ1-1): KAGVTQTPRYLIKTRGQQVTLSCSPISGHRSVSWYQQTPGQGLQFLFEYFSETQRNKGNFPGRFSGRQFSNSRSEMNVSTLELGDSALYLCASSLAPPGQNTEAFFGQGTRLTVV.

The chain is built from TRBV11-2 and TRBJ2-7, with D perhaps TRBD1 (6 bases). The CDR3 runs to 15 residues. CDR1 and CDR2 (germline): SGHAT, FQNNGV. The germline V and J ends were trimmed by 5 bases and 1 base, with 15 bases remaining between them. CDR3 sequence: CASSVLQGPSYEQYF. CDR3 nucleotide sequence: TGTGCCAGCAGCGTGCTTCAGGGGCCTTCCTACGAGCAGTACTTC. The variable domain in full, completed from reference TRBV11-2 and TRBJ2-7, reads EAGVAQSPRYKIIEKRQSVAFWCNPISGHATLYWYQQILGQGPKLLIQFQNNGVVDDSQLPKDRFSAERLKGVDSTLKIQPAKLEDSAVYLCASSVLQGPSYEQYFGPGTRLTVT.

The genes are TRBV5-6 and TRBJ1-6; 7 nucleotides align to TRBD1. V shed 4 bases and J 9 bases; nucleotides not matched to a gene: 7. CDR1 SGHDT and CDR2 YYEEEE come from the germline V gene. CDR3 length: 14 residues. CDR3 DNA: TGTGCCAGCAGCGTTGACAGGGTGGCTTCACCCCTCCACTTT. This encodes CASSVDRVASPLHF.

The CDR3 region has the DNA TGTGCCAGTAGTATAGAGGCGGGCAATCAGCCCCAGCATTTT. Translated: CASSIEAGNQPQHF. The chain has TRBV19 and TRBJ1-5, with no clear D. Germline V CDR1 and CDR2: LNHDA, SQIVND (reference sequence). This CDR3 region has 14 residues. V lost 0 bases and J 2 bases, leaving 5 bases between the germline ends. Filled out from reference TRBV19 and TRBJ1-5, the complete variable domain reads DGGITQSPKYLFRKEGQNVTLSCEQNLNHDAMYWYRQDPGQGLRLIYYSQIVNDFQKGDIAEGYSVSREKKESFPLTVTSAQKNPTAFYLCASSIEAGNQPQHFGDGTRLSIL.

The V gene is TRBV5-1, the J gene TRBJ1-4; 7 nucleotides agree with TRBD1. This CDR3 is built from 15 residues. Germline V gives CDR1 SGHRS, CDR2 YFSETQ. Trimming removed 0 bases from V and 4 bases from J; junction bases left unmatched: 3. CDR3 residues: CASSLAGTVNEKLFF. The CDR3 DNA is TGCGCCAGCAGCTTGGCCGGGACAGTTAATGAAAAACTGTTTTTT.

Points on this clone: The sample has other DNA sequences that encode this CDR3 too. The gene calls are TRBV2 and TRBJ1-6, with D tentatively TRBD1 (5 bases). V lost 4 bases to trimming and J lost 6 bases, with 7 bases between them. Germline CDR1 is SNHLY and CDR2 is FYNNEI. This CDR3 comprises 13 residues. CDR3 nucleotides: TGTGCCAGCAGTGGGCAGGGTAATTCACCCCTCCACTTT. Protein product: CASSGQGNSPLHF.

The chain links TRBV9 to TRBJ2-5; a possible D gene is TRBD2 (6 bases). Germline V gene lookup returns CDR1 SGDLS and CDR2 YYNGEE. V shed 2 bases and J shed 5 bases, with 22 bases lying between them. The CDR3 runs to 17 residues. Written as DNA, the CDR3 is TGTGCCAGCAGCGTGACCCCGGACACCCGAAGCGGGGAGACCCAGTACTTC. Its protein is CASSVTPDTRSGETQYF.

This chain links TRBV4-2 with TRBJ2-2, with 7 bases fitting TRBD2. Germline V gene lookup returns CDR1 LGHNA and CDR2 YNFKEQ. Germline trimming cut 1 base from V and 5 bases from J; bases unmatched to any gene: 4. The CDR3 consists of 15 residues. The CDR3 sequence is CASSQAASGTGELFF. In nucleotides, the CDR3 is TGTGCCAGCAGCCAAGCGGCTAGCGGAACCGGGGAGCTGTTTTTT.

The rearrangement links TRBV19 to TRBJ2-7; tentatively, D is TRBD2 (5 bases). The ends were cut back, 3 bases at V and 3 bases at J, with 12 bases in the middle. The CDR3 has 14 amino acids. The germline V gene has CDR1 LNHDA and CDR2 SQIVND (reference sequence). The DNA of the CDR3 is TGTGCCAGTAGTATCCAGGACGGGGACTACGAGCAGTACTTC. This codes for CASSIQDGDYEQYF.

J is TRBJ2-1 and V is TRBV28, with a weak D call TRBD1 (5 bases). V was clipped by 10 bases and J by 5 bases, with 18 bases between them. Germline V lookup: CDR1 MDHEN, CDR2 SYDVKM. This CDR3 has 14 residues. In nucleotides, the CDR3 is TGTGCCACTCACAGGTTGAAGGAGCACAATGAGCAGTTCTTC. Translating it yields CATHRLKEHNEQFF. Supplemented by reference TRBV28 and TRBJ2-1, the full variable domain reads DVKVTQSSRYLVKRTGEKVFLECVQDMDHENMFWYRQDPGLGLRLIYFSYDVKMKEKGDIPEGYSVSREKKERFSLILESASTNQTSMYLCATHRLKEHNEQFFGPGTRLTVL.

This rearrangement joins TRBV11-3 to TRBJ2-7, with D tentatively TRBD1 (6 bases). Per germline, CDR1 SGHNT and CDR2 YENEEA. This CDR3 has 15 residues. V gave up 5 bases and J gave up 3 bases, with 17 bases separating them. The CDR3 region is CASSPNWGQSYEQYF. The CDR3 DNA is TGTGCCAGCAGCCCCAACTGGGGGCAGAGCTACGAGCAGTACTTC.

The chain employs TRBV4-1 and TRBJ2-5; D is possibly TRBD2 (6 bases). Germline CDR1 MGHRA, CDR2 YSYEKL. The CDR3 extends over 16 amino acids. V shed 4 bases and J shed 2 bases, with 17 bases lying between them. CDR3 in amino acids: CASSPRLQDYQETQYF. The CDR3 DNA is TGCGCCAGCAGCCCGAGGTTACAGGACTATCAAGAGACCCAGTACTTC.

This chain uses TRBV10-1 with TRBJ2-1; 8 bases are shared with TRBD1. The CDR3 length is 16 residues. The ends lost 2 bases at V and 7 bases at J; junction bases unmatched: 10. The germline gives CDR1 WNHNN, CDR2 SYGVQD (reference sequence). The CDR3 spells CASSEPGQGMVNEQFF. CDR3 nucleotide sequence: TGCGCCAGCAGTGAGCCCGGACAGGGTATGGTAAATGAGCAGTTCTTC.

The chain carries TRBV10-3 and TRBJ2-7; unclear D gene. The V end was cut by 7 bases, the J end by 6 bases, with 16 bases between. The CDR3 covers 13 residues. Germline-derived CDR1 and CDR2 are ENHRY and SYGVKD. The CDR3 loop is CAITRVEFSEQYF. As DNA, the CDR3 is TGTGCCATCACCCGGGTGGAGTTCTCCGAGCAGTACTTC.

The chain couples TRBV3-1 (or the pseudogene TRBV3-2) to TRBJ1-6; no clear D gene. The V end lost 1 base, the J end lost 10 bases, and 8 bases lay between the germline ends. The CDR3 is 13 amino acids. CDR1 LGHDT and CDR2 YNNKEL come from the germline V gene (reference sequence). Here the CDR3 DNA reads TGTGCCAGCAGCCAAGTTTCTGGCTCACCCCTCCACTTT. It encodes CASSQVSGSPLHF.

The chain couples TRBV3-1 (or the pseudogene TRBV3-2) to TRBJ1-5; the D is unclear. The V and J ends lost 4 bases and 2 bases respectively, with 9 bases between them. The CDR3 runs 14 residues. CDR1 LGHDT and CDR2 YNNKEL come from the germline V gene (reference sequence). In nucleotides, the CDR3 is TGTGCCAGCAGCCTAAACTTGGGCAATCAGCCCCAGCATTTT. It translates to CASSLNLGNQPQHF.

V usage is TRBV4-1 and J usage is TRBJ1-1, with D unclear. This CDR3 is built from 14 residues. Between the trimmed V and J ends, which lost 4 bases and 7 bases, there was a span of 16 bases. The germline V gene encodes CDR1 MGHRA and CDR2 YSYEKL. The CDR3 loop reads CASSPGPLLSEAFF. Here the CDR3 DNA reads TGCGCCAGCAGCCCAGGTCCCCTATTGAGTGAAGCTTTCTTT.

The V gene is TRBV14, the J gene TRBJ2-1; TRBD1 is a possible D gene (5 bases). The CDR3 runs to 15 residues. Per the germline V gene, CDR1 is SGHDN and CDR2 is FVKESK. The V end lost 2 bases, the J end lost 4 bases, and 12 bases lay between the germline ends. The CDR3 region is CASSQQGSRYNEQFF. The CDR3 coding sequence is TGTGCCAGCAGCCAACAGGGTAGCCGATACAATGAGCAGTTCTTC.

The chain uses TRBV4-1 and TRBJ1-5; D remains ambiguous. Germline V gene data show CDR1 as MGHRA and CDR2 as YSYEKL. The CDR3 has 12 residues. The V gene lost 3 bases and the J gene lost 4 bases, with 4 bases spanning the gap. CDR3 residues: CASSQANQPQHF. In DNA form, the CDR3 reads TGCGCCAGCAGCCAGGCAAATCAGCCCCAGCATTTT.

The sample holds one count of this clone. The chain links TRBV25-1 to TRBJ2-1, with TRBD2 matching 9 bases. There are 15 residues in the CDR3. V was pared by 5 bases and J by 4 bases, with 6 bases of the junction left unmatched. Germline-derived CDR1 and CDR2 are MGHDK and SYGVNS. CDR3 DNA sequence: TGTGCCAGCAGTCTCCCCCTAGCGGGGTACAATGAGCAGTTCTTC. Translating it yields CASSLPLAGYNEQFF.